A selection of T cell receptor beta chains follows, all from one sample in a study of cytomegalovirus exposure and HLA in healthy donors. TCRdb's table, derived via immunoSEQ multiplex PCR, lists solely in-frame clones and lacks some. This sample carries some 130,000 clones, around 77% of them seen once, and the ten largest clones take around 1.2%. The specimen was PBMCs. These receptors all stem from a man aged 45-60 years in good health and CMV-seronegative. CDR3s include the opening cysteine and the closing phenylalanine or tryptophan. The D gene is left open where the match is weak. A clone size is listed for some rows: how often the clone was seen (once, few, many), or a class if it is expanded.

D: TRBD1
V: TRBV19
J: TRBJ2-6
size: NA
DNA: TGTGCCAGTAGTGAGGGACAGGGTATCGCTGGGGCCAACGTCCTGACTTTC
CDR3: CASSEGQGIAGANVLTF

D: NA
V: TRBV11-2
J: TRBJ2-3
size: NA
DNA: TGTGCCAGCAGCTTTAGCGGATCTAGCACAGATACGCAGTATTTT
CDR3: CASSFSGSSTDTQYF

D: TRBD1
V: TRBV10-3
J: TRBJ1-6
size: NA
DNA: TGTGCCATCAGTGAGGGGACAGGGTACGATAATTCACCCCTCCACTTT
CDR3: CAISEGTGYDNSPLHF

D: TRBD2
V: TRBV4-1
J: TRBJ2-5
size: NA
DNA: TGCGCCAGCAGCCAAGATATGACTAGCGGGGGACAAGAGACCCAGTACTTC
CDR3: CASSQDMTSGGQETQYF

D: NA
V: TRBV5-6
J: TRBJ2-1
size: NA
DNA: TGTGCCAGCAACATCGTGAGCGGCTCCTACAATGAGCAGTTCTTC
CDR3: CASNIVSGSYNEQFF

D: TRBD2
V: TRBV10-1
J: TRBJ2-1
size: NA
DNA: TGCGCCAGCAGTGCCGGGACTAGCGGGACTTTCCCCTACAATGAGCAGTTCTTC
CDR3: CASSAGTSGTFPYNEQFF

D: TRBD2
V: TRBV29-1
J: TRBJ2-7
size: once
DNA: TGCAGCGTTGGGACTAGCGGGAGGGGTTCCTACGAGCAGTACTTC
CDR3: CSVGTSGRGSYEQYF

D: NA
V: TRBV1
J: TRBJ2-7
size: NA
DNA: TGCACCAGCAGCCAACGAGGCAGCTACGAGCAGTACTTC
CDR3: CTSSQRGSYEQYF

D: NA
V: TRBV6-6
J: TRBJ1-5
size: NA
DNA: TGTGCCAGCAGTTTAACAGGTCTCAATCAGCCCCAGCATTTT
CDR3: CASSLTGLNQPQHF

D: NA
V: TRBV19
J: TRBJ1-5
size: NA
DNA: TGTGCCAGTAGTATTGAGGATCAGCCCCAGCATTTT
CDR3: CASSIEDQPQHF

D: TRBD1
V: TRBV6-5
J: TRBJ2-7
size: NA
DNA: TGTGCCAGCAGTTACTGGGGACAGGGGCGTCCTTACGAGCAGTACTTC
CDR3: CASSYWGQGRPYEQYF

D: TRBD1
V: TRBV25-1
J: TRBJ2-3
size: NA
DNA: TGTGCCAGCAGGACAGGGTTCACAGATACGCAGTATTTT
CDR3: CASRTGFTDTQYF

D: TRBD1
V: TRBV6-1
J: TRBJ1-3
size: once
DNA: TGTGCCAGCAGTGTCGGGACAGGCTCTGGAAACACCATATATTTT
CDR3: CASSVGTGSGNTIYF

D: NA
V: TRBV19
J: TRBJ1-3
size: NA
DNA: TGTGCCAGTATCTCAAGTTTTCGGAGCTCTGGAAACACCATATATTTT
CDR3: CASISSFRSSGNTIYF

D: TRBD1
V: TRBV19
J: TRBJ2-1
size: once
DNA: TGTGCCAGTATTGAGACAGGGGGCGGTCTGGCTGAGCAGTTCTTC
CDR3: CASIETGGGLAEQFF

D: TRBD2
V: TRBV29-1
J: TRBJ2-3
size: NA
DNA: TGCAGCGTTGTTGGCGGGGGGGAGGTTGGTACGCAGTATTTT
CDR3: CSVVGGGEVGTQYF

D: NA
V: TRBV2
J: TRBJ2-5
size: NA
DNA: TGTGCCAGCAGTGAACTGGGAGTCCCAGAGACCCAGTACTTC
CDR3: CASSELGVPETQYF

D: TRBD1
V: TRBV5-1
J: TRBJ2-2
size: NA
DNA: TGCGCCAGCAGCACACAGGGGGACCTCACCGGGGAGCTGTTTTTT
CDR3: CASSTQGDLTGELFF

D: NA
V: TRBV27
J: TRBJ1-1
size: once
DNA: TGTGCCGCTAGGGGGAGAACTGAAGCTTTCTTT
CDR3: CAARGRTEAFF

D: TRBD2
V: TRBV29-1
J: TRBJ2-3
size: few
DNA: TGCAGCGTTGTTAGCGGGAGCACAGATACGCAGTATTTT
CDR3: CSVVSGSTDTQYF

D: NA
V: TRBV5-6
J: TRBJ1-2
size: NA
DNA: TGTGCCAGCAGCTTACCGACAGGACGCTATGGCTACACCTTC
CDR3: CASSLPTGRYGYTF

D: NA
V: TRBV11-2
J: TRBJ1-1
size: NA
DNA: TGTGCCAGCAGCATGCCCCCGCGGGCTTATGAAGCTTTCTTT
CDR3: CASSMPPRAYEAFF

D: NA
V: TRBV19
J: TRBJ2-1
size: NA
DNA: TGTGCCAGCAAGCCCATATATAGCGGAAGCTCCTACAATGAGCAGTTCTTC
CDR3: CASKPIYSGSSYNEQFF

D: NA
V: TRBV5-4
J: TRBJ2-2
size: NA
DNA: TGTGCCAGCAGCTTGACCAGGGCGAACACCGGGGAGCTGTTTTTT
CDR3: CASSLTRANTGELFF

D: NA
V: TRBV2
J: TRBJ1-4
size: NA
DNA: TGTGCCAGCAGTGTTCAGGCTTCTAATGAAAAACTGTTTTTT
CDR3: CASSVQASNEKLFF

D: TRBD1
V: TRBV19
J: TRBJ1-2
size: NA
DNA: TGTGCCAGTAGTCACAGGGGAAGTGGGGCAAACTATGGCTACACCTTC
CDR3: CASSHRGSGANYGYTF

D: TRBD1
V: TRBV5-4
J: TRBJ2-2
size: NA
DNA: TGTGCCAGCAGCTTGGTACCGGGACAGGGATTAGGCGGGGAGCTGTTTTTT
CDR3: CASSLVPGQGLGGELFF

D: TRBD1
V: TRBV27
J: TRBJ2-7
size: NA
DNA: TGTGCCAGCAGGAAAAAAGGGGTTACCGGGACAGGGTCCTACGAGCAGTACTTC
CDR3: CASRKKGVTGTGSYEQYF

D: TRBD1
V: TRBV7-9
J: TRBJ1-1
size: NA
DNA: TGTGCCAGCAGCCGTGACAGGGCGGGTGAAGCTTTCTTT
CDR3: CASSRDRAGEAFF

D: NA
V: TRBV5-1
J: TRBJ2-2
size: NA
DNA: TGCGCCAGCAGCTTGCAGACTCTGTCTGAAGTGAACACCGGGGAGCTGTTTTTT
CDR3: CASSLQTLSEVNTGELFF

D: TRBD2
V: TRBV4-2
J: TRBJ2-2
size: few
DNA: TGTGCCAGCAGCCAAGTGGTGGGAGGGCCTTCCGGGGAGCTGTTTTTT
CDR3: CASSQVVGGPSGELFF

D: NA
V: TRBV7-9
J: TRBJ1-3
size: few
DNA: TGTGCCAGCAGCCTTCTAGCAGGGGCTATTGGAAACACCATATATTTT
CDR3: CASSLLAGAIGNTIYF

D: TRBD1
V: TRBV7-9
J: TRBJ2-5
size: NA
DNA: TGTGCCAGCAGCCCTTTCGGGACAGGGGTTCAAGAGACCCAGTACTTC
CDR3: CASSPFGTGVQETQYF

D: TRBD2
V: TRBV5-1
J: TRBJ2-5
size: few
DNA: TGCGCCAGCAGCCAAACTAGCGGCCAAGAGACCCAGTACTTC
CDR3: CASSQTSGQETQYF

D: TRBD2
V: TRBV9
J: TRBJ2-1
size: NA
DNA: TGTGCCAGCAGCACAACTAGCGGGCTTACTATTCACAATGAGCAGTTCTTC
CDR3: CASSTTSGLTIHNEQFF

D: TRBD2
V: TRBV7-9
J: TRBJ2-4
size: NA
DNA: TGTGCCAGCAGCCCCCGCGGGAGTGGCAAAAACATTCAGTACTTC
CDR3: CASSPRGSGKNIQYF

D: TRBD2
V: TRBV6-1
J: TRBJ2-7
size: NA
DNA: TGTGCCAGCAGCTTAGCGGGCCGCTCCTACGAGCAGTACTTC
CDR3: CASSLAGRSYEQYF

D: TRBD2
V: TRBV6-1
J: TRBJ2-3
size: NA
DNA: TGTGCCAGCAGAACTAGCGGGGGATACACAGATACGCAGTATTTT
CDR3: CASRTSGGYTDTQYF

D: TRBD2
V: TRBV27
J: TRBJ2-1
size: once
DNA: TGTGCCAGCAGCAGACTAGCGGGCCTAACCCGTGAGCAGTTCTTC
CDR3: CASSRLAGLTREQFF

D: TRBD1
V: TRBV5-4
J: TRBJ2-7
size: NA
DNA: TGTGCCAGCAGCCGGGACAGGAGCTCCTACGAGCAGTACTTC
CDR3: CASSRDRSSYEQYF